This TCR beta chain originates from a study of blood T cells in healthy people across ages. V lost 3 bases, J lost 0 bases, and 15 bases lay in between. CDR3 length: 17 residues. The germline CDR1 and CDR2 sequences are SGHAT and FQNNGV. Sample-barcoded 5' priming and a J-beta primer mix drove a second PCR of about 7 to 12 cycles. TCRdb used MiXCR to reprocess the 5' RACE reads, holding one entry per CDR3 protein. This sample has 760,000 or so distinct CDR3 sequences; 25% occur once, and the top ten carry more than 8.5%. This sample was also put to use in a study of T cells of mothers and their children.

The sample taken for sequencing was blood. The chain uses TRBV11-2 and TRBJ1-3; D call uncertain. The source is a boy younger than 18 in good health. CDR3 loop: CASSLEWRLSSGNTIYF. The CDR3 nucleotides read TGTGCCAGCAGCTTGGAGTGGCGGCTGAGCTCTGGAAACACCATATATTTT. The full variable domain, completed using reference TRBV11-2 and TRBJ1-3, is EAGVAQSPRYKIIEKRQSVAFWCNPISGHATLYWYQQILGQGPKLLIQFQNNGVVDDSQLPKDRFSAERLKGVDSTLKIQPAKLEDSAVYLCASSLEWRLSSGNTIYFGEGSWLTVV.